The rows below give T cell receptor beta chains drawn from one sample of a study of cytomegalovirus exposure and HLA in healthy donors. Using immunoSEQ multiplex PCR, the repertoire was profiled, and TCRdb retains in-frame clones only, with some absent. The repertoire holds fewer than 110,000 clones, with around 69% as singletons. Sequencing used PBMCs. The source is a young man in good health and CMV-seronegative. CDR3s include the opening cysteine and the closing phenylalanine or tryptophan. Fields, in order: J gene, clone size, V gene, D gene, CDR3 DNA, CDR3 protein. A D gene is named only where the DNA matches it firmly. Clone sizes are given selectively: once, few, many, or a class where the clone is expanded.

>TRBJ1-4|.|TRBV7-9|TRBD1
TGTGCCAGCAGCTTTTGGACAGGGGTGAATGAAAAACTGTTTTTT
CASSFWTGVNEKLFF
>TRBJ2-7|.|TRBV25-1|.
TGTGCCAGCAGTCCCTCGCCCAACAGGGGAGGAAACTCCTACGAGCAGTACTTC
CASSPSPNRGGNSYEQYF
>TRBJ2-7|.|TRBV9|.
TGTGCCAGCAGCGTACGGGAAGGAAACTCCTACGAGCAGTACTTC
CASSVREGNSYEQYF
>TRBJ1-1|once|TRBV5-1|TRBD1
TGCGCCAGCAGCTTGGGGACCGCCGGGACAGGGGCTGAAGCTTTCTTT
CASSLGTAGTGAEAFF
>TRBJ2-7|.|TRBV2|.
TGTGCCAGCAGTGATTCAGGGCTGTACTTC
CASSDSGLYF
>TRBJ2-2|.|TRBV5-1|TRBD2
TGCGCCAGCAGCCCGGCGGGGGGTCCCACCGGGGAGCTGTTTTTT
CASSPAGGPTGELFF
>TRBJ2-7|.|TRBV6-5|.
TGTGCCAGCCGTAAGACAGGCGAATACGAGCAGTACTTC
CASRKTGEYEQYF
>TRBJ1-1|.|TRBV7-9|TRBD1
TGTTCCAGCAACCCGGACAGGGGTGGCACTGAAGCTTTCTTT
CSSNPDRGGTEAFF
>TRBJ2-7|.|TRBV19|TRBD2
TGTGCCAGTAGTCCGGCTAGCGGGGGGTATGGCGAGCAGTACTTC
CASSPASGGYGEQYF
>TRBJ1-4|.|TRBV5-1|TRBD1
TGCGCCAGCAGATGGGGGACAGGGGGACCACAACTGTTTTTT
CASRWGTGGPQLFF
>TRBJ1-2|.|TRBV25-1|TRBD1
TGTGCCAGCAGTGGGAAGGACAGGTCAATAGACTATGGCTACACCTTC
CASSGKDRSIDYGYTF
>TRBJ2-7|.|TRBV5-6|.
TGTGCCAGCAGCTTGGGTGACAGGCGGTTCCTCGAGCAGTACTTC
CASSLGDRRFLEQYF
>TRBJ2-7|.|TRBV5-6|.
TGTGCCAGCAGCGCCAGGAGGGGCGAGCAGTACTTC
CASSARRGEQYF
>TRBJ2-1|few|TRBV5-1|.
TGCGCCAGCAGCTTGCGGGGGGCCGATGAGCAGTTCTTC
CASSLRGADEQFF
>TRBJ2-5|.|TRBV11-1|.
TGTGCCAGCAGCTTAGGGGCCCCACCCCACCACTTC
CASSLGAPPHHF
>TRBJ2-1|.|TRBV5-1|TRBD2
TGCGCCAGCAGCTTGGAGGCTAGCGGGGGTGATGAGCAGTTCTTC
CASSLEASGGDEQFF
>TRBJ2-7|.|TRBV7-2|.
TGTGCCAGCAGCTCAAGACAGGCCCTTGGTATCTACGAGCAGTACTTC
CASSSRQALGIYEQYF
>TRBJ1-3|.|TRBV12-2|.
TGTGCAAGTCGCTTAGGGTACAGGGGGACGTTTGGAAACACCATATATTTT
CASRLGYRGTFGNTIYF
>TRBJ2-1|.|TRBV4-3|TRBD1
TGCGCCAGCAGCCAAGATGGGGCAGGGGGTTATTACAATGAGCAGTTCTTC
CASSQDGAGGYYNEQFF
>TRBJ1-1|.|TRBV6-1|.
TGTGCCAGCAGTGAACAGGGACATCCACGGGCTTTCTTT
CASSEQGHPRAFF
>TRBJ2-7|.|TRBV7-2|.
TGTGCCAGCAGCCACCGCCCCGGGGAAACCGAGCAGTACTTC
CASSHRPGETEQYF
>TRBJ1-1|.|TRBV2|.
TGTGCCAGCAGCGCAGGGCGAGACACTGAAGCTTTCTTT
CASSAGRDTEAFF
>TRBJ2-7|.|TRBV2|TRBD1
TGTGCCAGCAGCCCCACCGACAGGGTGGGTTACGAGCAGTACTTC
CASSPTDRVGYEQYF